Below, 5 T cell receptor beta chains from the same sample are listed, as sequenced in a study of T cells in Graves' hyperthyroidism and ophthalmopathy. Amplification yielded TCR beta CDR3 regions, with RNA transcripts as the source. Researchers ran a first-round RT-PCR on the TCR CDR3 using the HTBI primer set. One entry per CDR3 protein, called by TCRdb with MiXCR from the multiplex PCR reads. This sample has nearly 600,000 distinct CDR3 sequences, with approximately 15% found just once. The sample taken for sequencing was blood. Every receptor here comes from a young woman with Graves' ophthalmopathy.

This clonotype was seen repeatedly, ten times or more. The chain couples TRBV20-1 to TRBJ1-1; D remains unclear. Germline CDR1 DFQATT, CDR2 SNEGSKA (reference sequence). The CDR3 has 14 residues. Trimming removed 2 bases from V and 1 base from J, with 11 bases in between. The CDR3 here is CSARRGWENTEAFF. CDR3 nucleotides: TGCAGTGCTAGACGCGGATGGGAGAACACTGAAGCTTTCTTT.

About this clonotype itself: Compared with germline, one end of the junction differs, possibly owing to a read error. The J gene is TRBJ1-5, the V gene TRBV20-1; possibly TRBD1 for D (5 bases). CDR1 DFQATT and CDR2 SNEGSKA come from the germline V gene (reference sequence). The CDR3 totals 14 residues. This CDR3 is CNARDAGGGQPQHF. CDR3 bases: TGCAATGCTAGAGATGCGGGGGGAGGTCAGCCCCAGCATTTT.

This clonotype has a count of ten or more. V usage is TRBV7-2 and J usage is TRBJ1-5, with a tentative D call TRBD1 (6 bases). Per germline, CDR1 SGHTA and CDR2 FQGNSA. This CDR3 comprises 15 residues. Trimming took 1 base from V and 5 from J, leaving 12 bases between them. CDR3 in DNA: TGTGCCAGCAGCTTAGAACAGGGAGGGGATCAGCCCCAGCATTTT. This gives the protein CASSLEQGGDQPQHF.

This clonotype was observed at least ten times. J is TRBJ2-1 and V is TRBV28; the D is unclear. Per the germline V gene, CDR1 is MDHEN and CDR2 is SYDVKM. The CDR3 covers 14 residues. Trimming pared 4 bases from V and 5 bases from J, leaving 12 bases between. The CDR3 DNA reads TGTGCCAGCAGTTGGTTTGGGCTAGACAATGAGCAGTTCTTC. Its translation: CASSWFGLDNEQFF.

This clonotype occurred many times. The V and J genes are TRBV6-1 and TRBJ2-5; 12 nucleotides agree with TRBD2. Per the germline V gene, CDR1 is MNHNS and CDR2 is SASEGT. CDR3 length: 15 amino acids. V dropped 4 bases and J dropped 5; count of bases not matched to a gene: 5. The CDR3 spells CASSASSGRAETQYF. In DNA, the CDR3 is TGTGCCAGCAGTGCGTCTAGCGGGAGGGCGGAGACCCAGTACTTC.